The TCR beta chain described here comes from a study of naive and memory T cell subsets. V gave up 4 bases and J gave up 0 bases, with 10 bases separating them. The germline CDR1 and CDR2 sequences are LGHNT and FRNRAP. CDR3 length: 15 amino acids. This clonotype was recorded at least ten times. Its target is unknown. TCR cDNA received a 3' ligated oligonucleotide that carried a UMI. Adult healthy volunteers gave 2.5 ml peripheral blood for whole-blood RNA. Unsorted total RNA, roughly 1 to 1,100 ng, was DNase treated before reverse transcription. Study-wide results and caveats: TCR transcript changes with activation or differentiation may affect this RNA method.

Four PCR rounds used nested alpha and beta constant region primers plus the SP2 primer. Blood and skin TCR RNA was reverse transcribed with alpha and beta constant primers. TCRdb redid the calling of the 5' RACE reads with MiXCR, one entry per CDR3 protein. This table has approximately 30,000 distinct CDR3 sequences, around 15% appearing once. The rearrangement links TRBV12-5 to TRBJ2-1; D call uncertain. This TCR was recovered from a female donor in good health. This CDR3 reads CASGSSPSSYNEQFF. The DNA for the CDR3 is TGTGCTAGTGGTTCTTCTCCAAGCTCCTACAATGAGCAGTTCTTC. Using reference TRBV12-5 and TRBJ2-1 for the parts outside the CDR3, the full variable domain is DARVTQTPRHKVTEMGQEVTMRCQPILGHNTVFWYRQTMMQGLELLAYFRNRAPLDDSGMPKDRFSAEMPDATLATLKIQPSEPRDSAVYFCASGSSPSSYNEQFFGPGTRLTVL.